Presented here are 19 T cell receptor beta chains from one specimen sequenced in a study of shared clonotypes between healthy human individuals. The protocol was immunoSEQ multiplex PCR, while the TCRdb copy is restricted to in-frame clones and leaves out a portion. This sample has 2,500,000 or so clones, with approximately 93% found just once. Sequencing was carried out using naive CD4+ T cells from PBMCs. The subset is: CD45RA+ positively selected. Receptors originate from a young man in good health. Some clones in this sample may be carry-over from other donors' samples.

The V gene is TRBV2, the J gene TRBJ1-5; D call uncertain. Germline V gene data show CDR1 as SNHLY and CDR2 as FYNNEI. The V gene lost 4 bases and the J gene lost 4 bases, with 8 bases spanning the gap. This CDR3 has 13 residues. As DNA, the CDR3 is TGTGCCAGCAGTGGATCCGGGAATCAGCCCCAGCATTTT. Its translation: CASSGSGNQPQHF.

The genes are TRBV9 and TRBJ2-2; D gene uncertain. V lost 0 bases to trimming and J lost 5 bases, with 17 bases between them. Per the germline V gene, CDR1 is SGDLS and CDR2 is YYNGEE. The length of the CDR3 is 17 residues. CDR3 DNA sequence: TGTGCCAGCAGCGTAGTGCCTGTGGGATTTGATACCGGGGAGCTGTTTTTT. It encodes CASSVVPVGFDTGELFF.

The chain combines TRBV25-1 with TRBJ2-1, with no clear D. V dropped 3 bases and J dropped 0 bases, with 6 bases sitting between them. The CDR3 extends over 14 amino acids. Per the germline V gene, CDR1 is MGHDK and CDR2 is SYGVNS. CDR3: CASSDRSSYNEQFF. CDR3 nucleotide sequence: TGTGCCAGCAGTGATAGGAGCTCCTACAATGAGCAGTTCTTC. Full variable domain (rest looked up from reference TRBV25-1 and TRBJ2-1): EADIYQTPRYLVIGTGKKITLECSQTMGHDKMYWYQQDPGMELHLIHYSYGVNSTEKGDLSSESTVSRIRTEHFPLTLESARPSHTSQYLCASSDRSSYNEQFFGPGTRLTVL.

This clone is a singleton in its sample. Other DNA sequences from this sample encode an identical CDR3 as well. This chain uses TRBV5-1 with TRBJ2-1, with TRBD1 matching 7 bases. The CDR3 has 12 amino acids. The V and J ends lost 9 bases and 3 bases, in that order; junction bases with no gene match: 3. The germline V gene has CDR1 SGHRS and CDR2 YFSETQ. The CDR3 DNA follows: TGCGCCACCAGGGACAGCTACAATGAGCAGTTCTTC. This translates into CATRDSYNEQFF.

The chain couples TRBV4-1 to TRBJ1-2; no clear D gene. Looked up from germline, CDR1 is MGHRA and CDR2 is YSYEKL. Trimming cost V 3 bases and J 6 bases, with 14 bases left between them. The CDR3 length is 14 residues. The chain's CDR3 is CASSQTRASDGYTF. The CDR3 DNA follows: TGCGCCAGCAGCCAGACACGGGCTTCGGATGGCTACACCTTC.

The chain uses TRBV7-8 and TRBJ2-7; 8 bases agree with TRBD2. V gave up 4 bases and J gave up 0 bases; unmatched junction bases: 20. Germline-derived CDR1 and CDR2 are SGHVS and FQNEAQ. The CDR3 totals 20 residues. CDR3 coding DNA: TGTGCCAGCAGCTCCAGGGTGGGGACTAGGGGCCCCAATTCCTCCTACGAGCAGTACTTC. Translated: CASSSRVGTRGPNSSYEQYF.

The CDR3 region has the DNA TGCGCCAGCAGCCACCCGGGACTAGCGGGTTATACCTACGAGCAGTACTTC. Amino acid sequence: CASSHPGLAGYTYEQYF. This chain joins TRBV4-1 and TRBJ2-7; 12 bases map to TRBD2. CDR1 is MGHRA, CDR2 YSYEKL, per germline. V trimming: 3 bases; J trimming: 2 bases; junction bases outside the gene matches: 8. This CDR3 has 17 residues.

The V call is TRBV2, the J call TRBJ2-4, with TRBD1 matching over 10 bases. The CDR3 has 14 amino acids. The germline V gene has CDR1 SNHLY and CDR2 FYNNEI. Trimming took 6 bases from V and 7 from J; bases not matched to a gene: 6. The CDR3 is CASSDRGLANIQYF. The CDR3, as DNA: TGTGCCAGCAGCGACAGGGGGCTGGCCAACATTCAGTACTTC.

This chain uses TRBV7-9 with TRBJ2-3; 7 bases align to TRBD2. The length of the CDR3 is 16 residues. Trimming cost V 4 bases and J 0 bases; bases outside gene matches: 7. Germline-derived CDR1 and CDR2 are SEHNR and FQNEAQ (reference sequence). In nucleotides, the CDR3 is TGTGCCAGCAGCTGGACCGGCGGGGGAAGCACAGATACGCAGTATTTT. This codes for CASSWTGGGSTDTQYF. Variable domain in full (rest from reference TRBV7-9 and TRBJ2-3): DTGVSQNPRHKITKRGQNVTFRCDPISEHNRLYWYRQTLGQGPEFLTYFQNEAQLEKSRLLSDRFSAERPKGSFSTLEIQRTEQGDSAMYLCASSWTGGGSTDTQYFGPGTRLTVL.

The chain carries TRBV10-3 and TRBJ1-6, with TRBD1 matching over 7 bases. The trim removed 6 bases at V and 5 bases at J, leaving 4 bases unmatched. Germline V lookup: CDR1 ENHRY, CDR2 SYGVKD. The CDR3 is made up of 14 amino acids. CDR3 amino acids: CAIRTGTDNSPLHF. The CDR3 coding sequence is TGTGCCATCAGAACCGGGACAGATAATTCACCCCTCCACTTT.

A single count supports this clone. The chain joins TRBV16 to TRBJ1-1, with TRBD1 matching over 11 bases. The V segment lost 6 bases and the J segment 4 bases; nucleotides outside the gene matches: 10. Germline CDR1 KGHSY, CDR2 FQNENV. The CDR3 extends over 16 amino acids. CDR3 DNA sequence: TGTGCCAGCAGTCCCGGGACAGGGGGAAGGATCACTGAAGCTTTCTTT. This sequence encodes CASSPGTGGRITEAFF.

This chain connects TRBV2 to TRBJ2-2, with 7 bases matching TRBD2. Germline trimming cut 10 bases from V and 3 bases from J; bases unmatched to any gene: 8. The CDR3 sequence is 14 residues long. Germline CDR1 and CDR2: SNHLY and FYNNEI. CDR3 region: CATLSGAYTGELFF. CDR3 sequence (DNA): TGTGCCACCTTAAGCGGGGCCTACACCGGGGAGCTGTTTTTT.

This chain connects TRBV5-1 to TRBJ2-5, with TRBD2 as a possible D gene (6 bases). Trimming shortened V by 4 bases and J by 6 bases, and 16 bases separated the two germline ends. The germline V gene has CDR1 SGHRS and CDR2 YFSETQ. The CDR3 is 14 amino acids. The CDR3 protein is CASSAGLMSQTQYF. CDR3 coding DNA: TGCGCCAGCAGCGCCGGACTAATGAGTCAGACCCAGTACTTC.

The gene calls are TRBV7-2 and TRBJ2-1, with TRBD2 matching over 9 bases. Per the germline V gene, CDR1 is SGHTA and CDR2 is FQGNSA. The CDR3 sequence is 16 residues long. V lost 4 bases, J lost 8 bases, and 12 bases stayed unmatched. CDR3 amino acids: CASSYTPGLAGDEQFF. CDR3 nucleotide sequence: TGTGCCAGCAGCTACACGCCGGGACTAGCCGGGGATGAGCAGTTCTTC.

The chain uses TRBV18 and TRBJ2-3; 10 bases are a match to TRBD1. The CDR3 runs to 15 residues. Trimming cost V 3 bases and J 6 bases; bases outside gene matches: 6. CDR1 and CDR2 from the germline V gene are KGHSH and LQKENI. The CDR3 sequence: CASSPGTGAWDTQYF. Written as DNA, the CDR3 is TGTGCCAGCTCACCCGGGACAGGGGCATGGGATACGCAGTATTTT.

CDR3 protein: CASSAGDYLQETQYF. For the CDR3, the DNA is TGCGCCAGCAGCGCCGGCGACTATTTACAAGAGACCCAGTACTTC. The chain is built from TRBV5-1 and TRBJ2-5, with a weak D call TRBD2 (5 bases). This CDR3 is 15 amino acids long. V lost 4 bases and J 2 bases, leaving 15 bases between the germline ends. From germline, CDR1 is SGHRS and CDR2 YFSETQ.

Notes on this clone: The sample carries other DNA sequences with the same CDR3. The CDR3 is CASSLVGSEQYF. The CDR3 nucleotides are TGTGCCAGCAGTTTAGTGGGGTCGGAGCAGTACTTC. The chain recombines TRBV28 with TRBJ2-7; no reliable D call. Trimming stripped 2 bases from V and 7 bases from J, with 9 bases between. Germline values: CDR1 MDHEN, CDR2 SYDVKM. This CDR3 comprises 12 residues.

The chain carries TRBV29-1 and TRBJ2-5; possibly TRBD1 or TRBD2 for D (5 bases each). The CDR3 has 13 amino acids. Trimming took 4 bases from V and 4 from J, leaving 13 bases between them. Germline CDR1 is SQVTM and CDR2 is ANQGSEA. CDR3 coding DNA: TGCAGCGTTGGGACAACGAGGGGAGAGACCCAGTACTTC. It codes for CSVGTTRGETQYF.

This chain connects TRBV28 to TRBJ1-2; perhaps TRBD1 as D (6 bases). CDR3 length: 12 amino acids. Germline values: CDR1 MDHEN, CDR2 SYDVKM. Trimming pared 9 bases from V and 4 bases from J, leaving 12 bases between. CDR3 amino acids: CASTDSPYGYTF. CDR3 nucleotides: TGTGCCAGTACGGACAGTCCCTATGGCTACACCTTC.